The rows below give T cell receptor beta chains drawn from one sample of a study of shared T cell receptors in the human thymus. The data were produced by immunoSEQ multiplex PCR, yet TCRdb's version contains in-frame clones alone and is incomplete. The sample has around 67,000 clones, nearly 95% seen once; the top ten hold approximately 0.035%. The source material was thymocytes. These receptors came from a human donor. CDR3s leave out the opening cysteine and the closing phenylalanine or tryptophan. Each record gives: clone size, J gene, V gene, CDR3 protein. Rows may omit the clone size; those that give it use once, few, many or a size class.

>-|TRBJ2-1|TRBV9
ASSGWDRLNEQF
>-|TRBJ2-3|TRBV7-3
ASSSLAATDTQY
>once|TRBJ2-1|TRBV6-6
ASSYRGTGGKNEQF
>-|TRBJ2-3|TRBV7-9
ASSLQGASADTQY
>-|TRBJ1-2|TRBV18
ASSQIQTGQGDYGYT
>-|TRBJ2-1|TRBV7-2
ASSLCFERSLQF
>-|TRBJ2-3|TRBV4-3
ASSPLPSPGDRMILDTQY
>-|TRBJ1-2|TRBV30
AWSTRGIDYGYT
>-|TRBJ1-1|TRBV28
ASSSRHEMNTEAF
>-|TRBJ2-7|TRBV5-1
ASSLRDRGYEQY